These 18 T cell receptor beta chains originate from one sample sequenced in a study of T-cell memory formation after mild COVID-19. A single record per CDR3 protein comes from TCRdb applying MiXCR to the 5' RACE reads. The repertoire has about 350,000 distinct CDR3 sequences, roughly an eighth of them found once; the top ten carry 22%. The sample taken for sequencing was PBMCs or a T cell subset sorted from them (not recorded which). The source of these receptors is a man in his late teens or twenties who had mild COVID-19 (a few samples of this study predate the infection). Cell type and time point are not known.

This chain uses TRBV7-6 with TRBJ2-6, with 7 nucleotides matching TRBD2. J gave up 4 bases and V 2 bases, and 8 bases lay outside the gene matches. CDR3 length: 17 amino acids. CDR1 is SGHVS and CDR2 is FNYEAQ in the germline V gene. CDR3 nucleotides: TGTGCCAGCAGCTTAATGATCAGCGGGACCGGGGCCAACGTCCTGACTTTC. Translating it yields CASSLMISGTGANVLTF.

In its sample, this clonotype was seen many times. The chain has TRBV6-2 or TRBV6-3 and TRBJ2-2; 7 nucleotides line up with TRBD1. This CDR3 is built from 14 residues. V shed 5 bases and J 3 bases; nucleotides not matched to a gene: 3. The V gene's germline CDR1 is MNHEY and CDR2 SVGEGT. Here the CDR3 DNA reads TGTGCCAGCAGTATTGGACAGGACACCGGGGAGCTGTTTTTT. Protein sequence: CASSIGQDTGELFF.

The V and J genes are TRBV4-3 and TRBJ2-6; 7 positions agree with TRBD1. Per the germline V gene, CDR1 is LGHNA and CDR2 is YSLEER. There are 18 residues in the CDR3. With 4 bases clipped from V and 0 bases from J, the junction kept 9 bases outside the gene matches. The CDR3 region has the DNA TGCGCCAGCAGCCCCCGCGGACAGGTTCACTCTGGGGCCAACGTCCTGACTTTC. Its translation is CASSPRGQVHSGANVLTF.

There are many counts of this clonotype. The V call is TRBV13, the J call TRBJ1-1; D may be TRBD1 (5 bases). V dropped 5 bases and J dropped 3 bases, with 16 bases sitting between them. CDR3 length: 15 residues. Germline V gene data show CDR1 as PRHDT and CDR2 as FYEKMQ (reference sequence). CDR3 sequence (DNA): TGTGCCAGCAGCCAAGGCCAGGGCGAGTACACTGAAGCTTTCTTT. Translating gives CASSQGQGEYTEAFF.

This rearrangement joins TRBV24-1 to TRBJ2-1; 7 positions match TRBD1. The CDR3 consists of 16 residues. V was clipped by 4 bases and J by 3 bases; unmatched bases: 8. The germline CDR1 and CDR2 sequences are KGHDR and SFDVKD. CDR3: CATSDHRGWDYNEQFF. CDR3 bases: TGTGCCACCAGTGACCACAGGGGTTGGGACTACAATGAGCAGTTCTTC.

In this sample, this clonotype turned up a few times. V usage is TRBV7-2 and J usage is TRBJ2-2, with D possibly being TRBD1 or TRBD2 (5 bases each). The germline V gene encodes CDR1 SGHTA and CDR2 FQGNSA. The CDR3 has 14 amino acids. Trimming removed 6 bases from V and 4 bases from J, with 12 bases in between. CDR3 sequence (DNA): TGTGCCAGCAGGAGGGGCGCGGGCACCGGGGAGCTGTTTTTT. Its translation is CASRRGAGTGELFF.

There are a few counts of this clonotype. V usage is TRBV27 and J usage is TRBJ2-7; the D is unclear. V lost 6 bases and J 4 bases, leaving 7 bases between the germline ends. CDR3 length: 11 amino acids. Per germline, CDR1 MNHEY and CDR2 SMNVEV (reference sequence). The CDR3 loop reads CASRSSYEQYV. CDR3 bases: TGTGCCAGCAGGAGCTCTTACGAGCAGTACGTC.

About this clonotype itself: This sequence may be a read error, since a much larger clone differs from it by one base. The chain combines TRBV5-1 with TRBJ2-7; no firm D call. The CDR3 contains 14 residues. The germline V gene encodes CDR1 SGHRS and CDR2 YFSETQ. As DNA, the CDR3 is TGCGACAGCAGCTTGGGTCTTAGCCCCTACGAGCAGTACGTC. Residues: CDSSLGLSPYEQYV.

This clonotype has only a few counts. The V call is TRBV2, the J call TRBJ2-3, with D maybe TRBD2 (6 bases). The CDR3 totals 14 residues. Germline values: CDR1 SNHLY, CDR2 FYNNEI. V dropped 6 bases and J dropped 5 bases, with 15 bases sitting between them. The CDR3 is CASRFGGGVDTQYF. As DNA, the CDR3 is TGTGCCAGCAGGTTCGGCGGCGGGGTAGATACGCAGTATTTT.

This chain connects TRBV6-6 to TRBJ2-2, with D possibly being TRBD2 (6 bases). CDR1 MNHNY and CDR2 SVGAGI come from the germline V gene (reference sequence). The V end lost 6 bases, the J end lost 6 bases, and 11 bases lay between the germline ends. The CDR3 is made up of 13 amino acids. The CDR3 DNA is TGTGCCAGCAGGATAGCGGCCCCCGGGGAGCTGTTTTTT. Translated, it gives CASRIAAPGELFF.

The chain couples TRBV6-1 to TRBJ1-5; perhaps TRBD1 as D (6 bases). Germline-derived CDR1 and CDR2 are MNHNS and SASEGT. CDR3 length: 16 residues. V gave up 4 bases and J gave up 7 bases, with 20 bases separating them. The CDR3 region has the DNA TGTGCCAGCAGTGTGGGACAAGCCGAGGGAGGACAGCCCCAGCATTTT. It specifies CASSVGQAEGGQPQHF.

This clonotype showed up just a few times. The V call is TRBV6-4, the J call TRBJ1-1, with a tentative D call TRBD1 (6 bases). This CDR3 is built from 14 residues. Germline V gene data show CDR1 as MRHNA and CDR2 as SNTAGT. V gave up 2 bases and J gave up 3 bases, with 10 bases separating them. CDR3 sequence: CASSDQPGDTEAFF. Written as DNA, the CDR3 is TGTGCCAGCAGTGACCAACCAGGGGACACTGAAGCTTTCTTT.

V and J are TRBV27 and TRBJ1-4, with 8 bases aligning to TRBD1. This CDR3 comprises 14 residues. Germline V lookup: CDR1 MNHEY, CDR2 SMNVEV (reference sequence). V lost 6 bases and J lost 7; bases outside the gene matches: 7. The DNA of the CDR3 is TGTGCCAGCAGAAAACAGGGGGAGGGTGAAAAACTGTTTTTT. This codes for CASRKQGEGEKLFF.

This clonotype was detected a few times. The V call is TRBV18, the J call TRBJ1-2, with a tentative D call TRBD1 (5 bases). CDR1 and CDR2 (germline): KGHSH, LQKENI. The CDR3 is made up of 14 amino acids. The V and J ends lost 3 bases and 4 bases respectively, with 12 bases between them. In DNA form, the CDR3 reads TGTGCCAGCTCACCGGACGGGGGTCGCTATGGCTACACCTTC. This gives the protein CASSPDGGRYGYTF.

A remark on this clonotype: A read error may explain this, as a much larger clone is one base away. The V and J genes are TRBV4-1 and TRBJ2-3; 13 bases align to TRBD2. Germline V gives CDR1 MGHRA, CDR2 YSYEKL. The CDR3 consists of 17 residues. CDR3 region: CASSSLTSGGRTDKQYF. DNA for the CDR3: TGCGCCAGCAGCTCATTGACTAGCGGGGGGCGAACAGATAAGCAGTATTTT.

This clonotype was observed a few times. The chain uses TRBV30 and TRBJ2-3; possible D gene TRBD2, 7 bases. Germline V gene sequence: CDR1 GTSNPN, CDR2 SVGIG (reference sequence). Trimming removed 3 bases at V and 1 base at J, with 14 bases between. This CDR3 comprises 15 residues. CDR3 nucleotides: TGTGCCTGGAGCATTTGGCGGGGGCGCACAGATACGCAGTATTTT. Translation: CAWSIWRGRTDTQYF.

J is TRBJ2-3 and V is TRBV2; 7 bases match TRBD1. Trimming at V came to 4 bases and at J to 6 bases, leaving 4 bases not matched to a gene. The V gene's germline CDR1 is SNHLY and CDR2 FYNNEI. The CDR3 totals 13 residues. The CDR3 spells CASSVPQGDTQYF. The CDR3, as DNA: TGTGCCAGCAGTGTTCCACAGGGGGATACGCAGTATTTT.

J is TRBJ2-3 and V is TRBV6-6, with TRBD2 matching over 8 bases. The V and J ends lost 5 bases and 0 bases, in that order; junction bases with no gene match: 7. CDR3 size: 16 residues. CDR1 and CDR2 (germline): MNHNY, SVGAGI (reference sequence). The CDR3 loop reads CASSGRGAASTDTQYF. The CDR3 DNA follows: TGTGCCAGCAGTGGGCGGGGGGCCGCTAGCACAGATACGCAGTATTTT.